The table lists the clone carrying this T cell receptor (beta chain) with many counts. Its specificity is unknown. This entry comes from a study of CD8 T cells in ankylosing spondylitis. Quantitative barcoded 5'-RACE was used to prepare TCR beta libraries. TCRdb re-called the 5' RACE reads with MiXCR, one entry per CDR3 protein. The sample records roughly 130,000 distinct CDR3 sequences, about a tenth being singletons. Findings and caveats of the study: Blood from ankylosing spondylitis patients appeared to carry a characteristic roughly 8-variant TCR beta motif. Clones that were linked to disease were CD8+ and were relatively rare in peripheral blood. It was reported that disease-linked clones were significantly enriched in matched ankylosing spondylitis synovial fluid.

V lost 0 bases, J lost 3 bases, and 8 bases stayed unmatched. Germline CDR1 and CDR2: SQVTM and ANQGSEA. The CDR3 is made up of 16 amino acids. Specimen: blood, either unsorted or a sorted T cell fraction (not recorded which). The clonotype was recovered from a male donor with ankylosing spondylitis or in good health (not recorded which). The chain carries TRBV29-1 and TRBJ2-7; 10 nucleotides agree with TRBD1. The CDR3 coding sequence is TGCAGCGTTGAAGAGCCGGGACAGGGGACGAACTACGAGCAGTACTTC. It specifies CSVEEPGQGTNYEQYF.